The 16 T cell receptor beta chains listed next were all sequenced from one sample in a study of control samples from healthy donors and cancer patients. Only in-frame clones appear in the TCRdb table, and some are missing; sequencing was by immunoSEQ multiplex PCR. The sample includes tens of thousands of clones, 80% to 90% of them seen just once. Material for sequencing was PBMCs. The receptors shown here come from a woman aged 45-65 years with lung cancer.

The rearrangement uses TRBV28 and TRBJ1-1, with 7 bases aligning to TRBD1. The V gene's germline CDR1 is MDHEN and CDR2 SYDVKM. Unmatched junction bases numbered 8, after V lost 4 bases and J lost 0 bases. The length of the CDR3 is 16 residues. The CDR3 nucleotides read TGTGCCAGCAGTTCGCTGACAGGGACGTTGAACACTGAAGCTTTCTTT. It is translated as CASSSLTGTLNTEAFF.

CDR3 loop: CASSPGQGVGYGYTF. DNA for the CDR3: TGTGCCAGCAGCCCCGGACAGGGGGTAGGCTATGGCTACACCTTC. The rearrangement joins TRBV11-3 to TRBJ1-2, with 10 bases identical to TRBD1. Losses at the gene ends were 5 bases for V and 4 bases for J; bases not matched to a gene: 7. Germline V gene lookup returns CDR1 SGHNT and CDR2 YENEEA. The length of the CDR3 is 15 residues.

This clone was seen a few times. The genes are TRBV19 and TRBJ2-7; D might be TRBD1 (5 bases). The CDR3 extends over 15 amino acids. Deletions cut 9 bases from V and 0 bases from J, with 18 bases between. From germline, CDR1 is LNHDA and CDR2 SQIVND (reference sequence). CDR3 nucleotide sequence: TGTGCCAGCCTCGAAGACAGTCTAAGCTCCTACGAGCAGTACTTC. Translation gives CASLEDSLSSYEQYF.

This clone occurred a few times. DNA of the CDR3: TGTGCCAGCAGCGTAGCTACCGCCAGGAACACTGAAGCTTTCTTT. Encoded protein: CASSVATARNTEAFF. This chain connects TRBV9 to TRBJ1-1; no definite D call. The germline CDR1 and CDR2 sequences are SGDLS and YYNGEE. V lost 0 bases to trimming and J lost 1 base, with 10 bases between them. The CDR3 runs to 15 residues.

The rearrangement uses TRBV7-2 and TRBJ1-5, with D uncertain. There are 18 residues in the CDR3. V lost 2 bases and J 6 bases, leaving 23 bases between the germline ends. Germline V gene lookup returns CDR1 SGHTA and CDR2 FQGNSA. The CDR3 coding sequence is TGTGCCAGCAGCTTATACTCCTTGGGTACAGCCTTCCCTCAGCCCCAGCATTTT. This gives the protein CASSLYSLGTAFPQPQHF.

The chain recombines TRBV2 with TRBJ1-4; D gene ambiguous. V lost 6 bases, J lost 0 bases, and 8 bases lay in between. Germline CDR1 and CDR2: SNHLY and FYNNEI. The CDR3 has 14 amino acids. CDR3 sequence reads: CASRSTSTNEKLFF. The CDR3 DNA reads as TGTGCCAGCAGATCCACCTCAACTAATGAAAAACTGTTTTTT. The full variable domain, completed using reference TRBV2 and TRBJ1-4, is EPEVTQTPSHQVTQMGQEVILRCVPISNHLYFYWYRQILGQKVEFLVSFYNNEISEKSEIFDDQFSVERPDGSNFTLKIRSTKLEDSAMYFCASRSTSTNEKLFFGSGTQLSVL.

The CDR3 spells CASSQRGDTDTQYF. As DNA, the CDR3 is TGTGCCAGCAGCCAAAGGGGAGACACAGATACGCAGTATTTT. This rearrangement joins TRBV14 to TRBJ2-3, with D perhaps being TRBD1 or TRBD2 (5 bases each). The CDR3 length is 14 residues. V lost 2 bases and J 2 bases, leaving 8 bases between the germline ends. The germline V gene has CDR1 SGHDN and CDR2 FVKESK.

This chain joins TRBV12-3 or TRBV12-4 and TRBJ1-5, with D unclear. Trimming removed 6 bases from V and 6 bases from J, with 12 bases in between. The CDR3 length is 13 residues. The CDR3 sequence: CASRRTAVQPQHF. The CDR3 bases are TGTGCCAGCAGGAGAACAGCAGTTCAGCCCCAGCATTTT.

This chain links TRBV9 with TRBJ1-3; 10 nucleotides match TRBD1. In germline, CDR1 is SGDLS, CDR2 YYNGEE. V lost 3 bases, J lost 2 bases, and 5 bases stayed unmatched. There are 16 residues in the CDR3. The CDR3 DNA sequence: TGTGCCAGCAGCGCGAGACAGGGGGCAGCTGGAAACACCATATATTTT. As protein: CASSARQGAAGNTIYF. The whole variable domain, remainder taken from reference TRBV9 and TRBJ1-3, is DSGVTQTPKHLITATGQRVTLRCSPRSGDLSVYWYQQSLDQGLQFLIQYYNGEERAKGNILERFSAQQFPDLHSELNLSSLELGDSALYFCASSARQGAAGNTIYFGEGSWLTVV.

J is TRBJ2-3 and V is TRBV29-1; TRBD2 might be the D (5 bases). Trimming took 2 bases from V and 5 from J, leaving 11 bases between them. This CDR3 spans 13 amino acids. CDR1 and CDR2 from the germline V gene are SQVTM and ANQGSEA. The CDR3 reads CSVEFQGRDTQYF. The CDR3 nucleotides read TGCAGCGTTGAATTTCAAGGGAGAGATACGCAGTATTTT.

The V call is TRBV30, the J call TRBJ1-4, with D possibly TRBD1 on 5 matching bases. Trimming removed 2 bases from V and 7 bases from J, with 8 bases in between. This CDR3 is built from 12 residues. The germline V gene has CDR1 GTSNPN and CDR2 SVGIG (reference sequence). As DNA, the CDR3 is TGTGCCTGGAGTAGGGGAATTGAAAAACTGTTTTTT. Translation: CAWSRGIEKLFF.

The CDR3 sequence is CAWKESGNYGYTF. The CDR3 DNA follows: TGTGCCTGGAAGGAAAGCGGTAACTATGGCTACACCTTC. The chain has TRBV30 and TRBJ1-2; no clear D. The CDR3 loop spans 13 amino acids. Germline CDR1 is GTSNPN and CDR2 is SVGIG (reference sequence). With 4 bases removed from V and 1 base from J, the gap between germline ends came to 10 bases.

This sequence joins TRBV5-4 and TRBJ2-2; TRBD2 agrees at 9 bases. This CDR3 contains 15 residues. Germline V gene data show CDR1 as SGHNT and CDR2 as YYREEE (reference sequence). The V gene end was trimmed by 2 bases and the J gene end by 5 bases; junction bases not matched to a gene: 4. The CDR3 sequence: CASSFSGGETGELFF. The CDR3 nucleotides read TGTGCCAGCAGCTTTAGCGGGGGCGAGACCGGGGAGCTGTTTTTT.

This clone was detected only once. V and J are TRBV4-1 and TRBJ1-2; D possibly corresponds to TRBD1 (5 bases). Trimming shortened V by 3 bases and J by 8 bases, and 7 bases separated the two germline ends. In germline, CDR1 is MGHRA, CDR2 YSYEKL. CDR3 length equals 11 residues. The chain's CDR3 is CASSQGDGYTF. In DNA, the CDR3 is TGCGCCAGCAGCCAGGGGGACGGCTACACCTTC.

The V and J genes are TRBV4-3 and TRBJ2-1; 12 nucleotides line up with TRBD2. After removal of 0 bases from V and 3 bases from J, the junction contained 6 bases not matched to a gene. Germline values: CDR1 LGHNA, CDR2 YSLEER. The CDR3 is 18 residues long. CDR3 region: CASSQETSGGPLYNEQFF. The DNA of the CDR3 is TGCGCCAGCAGCCAAGAGACTAGCGGGGGTCCTCTCTACAATGAGCAGTTCTTC.

The genes are TRBV6-1 and TRBJ1-2; D unresolved. The ends were cut back, 1 base at V and 3 bases at J, with 6 bases in the middle. In germline, CDR1 is MNHNS, CDR2 SASEGT. The CDR3 is made up of 13 amino acids. CDR3 DNA: TGTGCCAGCAGTGAAGGGTCCTACTATGGCTACACCTTC. It specifies CASSEGSYYGYTF.